This T cell receptor beta chain originates from a study of blood T cell repertoires in COVID-19. V gave up 3 bases and J gave up 8 bases, with 10 bases separating them. This CDR3 contains 11 residues. CDR1 is DFQATT and CDR2 is SNEGSKA in the germline V gene (reference sequence). Per the original data handling: Estimates of nucleated cell counts were drawn from the amplification of reference gene primers. Assay used: immunoSEQ multiplex PCR; TCRdb lists only in-frame clones, some missing. For V, J and clone size, that table is used; D and trimming come from the DNA. This table holds a few hundred thousand clones, around 90% found once.

What was sequenced was peripheral blood. This clonotype originated in a man younger than 35 with COVID-19, enrolled during active disease. The rearrangement joins TRBV20-1 to TRBJ1-1; D is perhaps TRBD1 (5 bases). The chain's CDR3 is CSASRGAEAFF. CDR3 bases: TGCAGTGCTAGTCGTGGGGCAGAAGCTTTCTTT.